This TCR beta chain appears in the sequencing data of a study of T cell responses to AZD1222 COVID-19 vaccine. Trimming took 0 bases from V and 4 from J, leaving 7 bases between them. The CDR3 consists of 14 residues. The V gene's germline CDR1 is MGHRA and CDR2 YSYEKL. TCRdb's table, derived via immunoSEQ multiplex PCR, lists solely in-frame clones and lacks some. The sample lists under 200,000 clones, approximately 90% occurring once. V gene TRBV4-1 combines with J gene TRBJ1-5; weak D call: TRBD1 (5 bases). This specimen was peripheral blood, taken on day 0 of AZD1222 vaccination. The source is an adult in good health. The CDR3 DNA sequence: TGCGCCAGCAGCCAAGATGACAGAAATCAGCCCCAGCATTTT. Translating it yields CASSQDDRNQPQHF.